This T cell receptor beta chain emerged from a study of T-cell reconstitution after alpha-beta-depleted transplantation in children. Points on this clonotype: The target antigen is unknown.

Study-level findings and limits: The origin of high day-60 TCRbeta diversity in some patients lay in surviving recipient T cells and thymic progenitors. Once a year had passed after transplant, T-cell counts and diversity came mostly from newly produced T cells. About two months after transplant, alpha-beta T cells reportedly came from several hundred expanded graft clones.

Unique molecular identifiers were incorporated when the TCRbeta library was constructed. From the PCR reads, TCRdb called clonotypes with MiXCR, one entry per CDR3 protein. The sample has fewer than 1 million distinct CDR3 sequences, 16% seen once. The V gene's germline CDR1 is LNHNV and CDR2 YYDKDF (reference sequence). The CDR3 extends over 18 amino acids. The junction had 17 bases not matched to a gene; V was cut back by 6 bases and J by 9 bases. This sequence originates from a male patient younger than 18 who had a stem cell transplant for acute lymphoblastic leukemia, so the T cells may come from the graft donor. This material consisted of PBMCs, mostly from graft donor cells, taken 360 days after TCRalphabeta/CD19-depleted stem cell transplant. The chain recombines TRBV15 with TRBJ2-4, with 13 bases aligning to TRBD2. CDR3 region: CATSWETGLAGPRTIQYF. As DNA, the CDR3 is TGTGCCACCAGTTGGGAAACGGGACTAGCGGGACCCCGGACCATTCAGTACTTC.